Sequencing of this T cell receptor (beta chain) was carried out in a study of T-cell reconstitution after alpha-beta-depleted transplantation in children. Study-level points and caveats: At day 60, the high TCRbeta diversity found in some patients originated from recipient T cells and thymic progenitors that had survived. Several hundred expanded graft clones reportedly were the source of alpha-beta T cells about two months after transplant. Fresh T-cell production supplied most of the T-cell counts and diversity seen one year after transplant.

This sample's TCRbeta library carried unique molecular identifier barcodes. Via MiXCR, TCRdb re-called the PCR reads, giving one row per CDR3 protein. Of 540,000 or so distinct CDR3 sequences in the sample, 23% were seen once. This CDR3 comprises 15 residues. The V end was cut by 6 bases, the J end by 5 bases, with 17 bases between. This clonotype was counted a single time. Antigen: not known. The clonotype comes from a boy under two years old who had a stem cell transplant for acute myeloid leukemia, so the T cells may come from the graft donor. The material was PBMCs, mostly from graft donor cells, obtained 360 days after TCRalphabeta/CD19-depleted stem cell transplant. This chain uses TRBV12-3 or TRBV12-4 with TRBJ2-4; no clear D gene. In DNA, the CDR3 is TGTGCCAGCAGCCCGACAAGGCCCGACCAAAACATTCAGTACTTC. Amino acid sequence: CASSPTRPDQNIQYF.